A selection of T cell receptor beta chains follows, all from one sample in a study of cytotoxic CD8 clonotypes in ibrutinib-treated CLL. Sequencing was performed with immunoSEQ multiplex PCR; in TCRdb, only in-frame clones are kept and a portion is missing. The table lists approximately 25,000 clones, approximately 67% of them singletons. The material sequenced was PBMCs, taken at disease progression, from a patient treated with ibrutinib. These receptors originate from a human donor with chronic lymphocytic leukemia. CDR3s include the opening cysteine and the closing phenylalanine or tryptophan. The D gene is left open where the match is weak.

d_call v_call cdr3_length cdr3_aa
TRBD1 TRBV4-1 18 CASSQEVPPGQLSYEQYF
NA TRBV2 15 CASSEGVVGPGGYTF
TRBD2 TRBV6-5 15 CASSLGLAGGNEQFF
NA TRBV10-3 12 CAISESRAGYTF
NA TRBV15 15 CATSRDIGGPYEQYF
NA TRBV7-8 16 CASSLVGLSSGNTIYF
NA TRBV6-5 13 CASSSSGANVLTF
NA TRBV9 14 CASSVEGLYNEQFF
NA TRBV29-1 12 CSVVQDGYEQYF
NA TRBV2 15 CASRKGGGQYNEQFF
TRBD2 TRBV6-5 16 CASSFMSWGGADTQYF
NA TRBV4-2 15 CASSQLSRMNTEAFF
NA TRBV5-1 14 CASSKEGSSYEQYF
TRBD2 TRBV9 13 CASSDSGNNEQFF
NA TRBV6-5 13 CASSYSRQGGRYF
NA TRBV20-1 11 CSARDYPRQFF
NA TRBV4-2 14 CASSQAASTYEQYF
NA TRBV6-5 13 CASSYSPVYEQYF
NA TRBV2 13 CASSDQVGGEQYF
NA TRBV6-1 14 CASSDSDRNYEQYF
TRBD1 TRBV29-1 12 CSARQGRSGYTF
NA TRBV5-1 12 CASSYGHNEQYF
NA TRBV5-1 15 CASSLAGLPSYEQYF
NA TRBV4-1 14 CASSQVEGDEKLFF
NA TRBV30 13 CAWKTRGARGYTF
NA TRBV7-9 12 CASSLADRMYTF
TRBD1 TRBV5-1 14 CASSLDRGGDTQYF
TRBD1 TRBV18 15 CASSPLTGGQGEQYF
NA TRBV7-3 13 CASSTDDTGELFF
TRBD2 TRBV9 16 CASSVAGLAGRETQYF
NA TRBV7-2 14 CASSLFPVTGELFF
TRBD2 TRBV9 13 CASSVWEGDTQYF
NA TRBV6-6 15 CASSPNVGVTDTQYF
NA TRBV27 15 CASSSLDSDNYGYTF
TRBD1 TRBV6-5 13 CASSLDREGGYTF
NA TRBV27 13 CASYGPAFTEAFF
TRBD2 TRBV29-1 13 CSVELAGSYEQYF
NA TRBV30 14 CAWSVQYGNQPQHF
TRBD2 TRBV7-7 17 CASSLASGGWNTGELFF
NA TRBV20-1 10 CSASPYEQYF
NA TRBV4-3 11 CASSQEDLYTF
NA TRBV5-1 14 CASSLGQARDTQYF
NA TRBV19 15 CASSIHGQGNYGYTF
NA TRBV27 17 CASRRTVGSRNTGELFF
TRBD1 TRBV15 15 CATSAIWGQVTEAFF
NA TRBV7-2 11 CASSFGNTIYF
NA TRBV4-3 17 CASSQDDSPRGANVLTF
TRBD2 TRBV11-3 15 CASSLGAGGDNEQFF
TRBD1 TRBV10-3 14 CAISVAGGRGEQFF
TRBD2 TRBV29-1 16 CSVPSLTSGGPVGQFF
NA TRBV2 15 CASSVGGSGGNTIYF
TRBD1 TRBV6-5 14 CASRTGTGNTEAFF
TRBD1 TRBV18 15 CASSPYRDRGQEQYF
NA TRBV6-5 12 CASSTPGDEQYF
NA TRBV5-4 14 CASSPYGGYYGYTF
NA TRBV5-4 13 CASSLTTQETQYF
NA TRBV11-2 16 CASSLDGRPGADTQYF
NA TRBV5-1 15 CASRIDPGRTDTQYF
NA TRBV5-6 15 CASSLTSDSNQPQHF